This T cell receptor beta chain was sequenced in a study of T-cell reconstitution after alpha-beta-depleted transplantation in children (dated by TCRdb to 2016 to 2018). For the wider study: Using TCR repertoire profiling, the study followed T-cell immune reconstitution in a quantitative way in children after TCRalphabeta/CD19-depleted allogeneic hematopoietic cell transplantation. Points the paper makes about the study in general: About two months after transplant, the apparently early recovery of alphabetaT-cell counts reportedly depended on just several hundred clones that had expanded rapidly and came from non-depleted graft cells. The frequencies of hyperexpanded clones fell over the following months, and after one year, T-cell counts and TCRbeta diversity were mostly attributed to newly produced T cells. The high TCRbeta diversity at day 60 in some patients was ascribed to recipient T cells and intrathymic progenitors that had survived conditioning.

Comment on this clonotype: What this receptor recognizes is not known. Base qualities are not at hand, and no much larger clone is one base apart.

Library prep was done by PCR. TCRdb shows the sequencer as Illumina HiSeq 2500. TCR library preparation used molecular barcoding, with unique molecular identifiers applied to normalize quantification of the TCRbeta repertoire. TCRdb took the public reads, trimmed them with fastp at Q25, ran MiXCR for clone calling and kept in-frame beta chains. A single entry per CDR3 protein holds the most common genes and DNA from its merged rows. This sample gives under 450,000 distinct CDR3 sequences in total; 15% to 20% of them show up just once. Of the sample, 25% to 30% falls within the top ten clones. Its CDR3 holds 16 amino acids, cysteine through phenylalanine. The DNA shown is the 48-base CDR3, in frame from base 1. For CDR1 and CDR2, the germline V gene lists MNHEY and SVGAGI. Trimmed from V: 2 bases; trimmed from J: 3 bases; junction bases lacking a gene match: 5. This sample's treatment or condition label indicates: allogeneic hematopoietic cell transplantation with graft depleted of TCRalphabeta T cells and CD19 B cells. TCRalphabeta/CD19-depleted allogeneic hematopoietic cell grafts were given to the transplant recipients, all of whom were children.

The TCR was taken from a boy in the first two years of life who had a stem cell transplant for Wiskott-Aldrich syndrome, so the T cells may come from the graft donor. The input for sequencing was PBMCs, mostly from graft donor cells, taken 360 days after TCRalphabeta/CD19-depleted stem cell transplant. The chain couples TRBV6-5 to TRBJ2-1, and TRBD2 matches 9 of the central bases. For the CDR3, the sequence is CASSYGLAGRYNEQFF. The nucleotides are TGTGCCAGCAGTTACGGGCTAGCGGGGCGCTACAATGAGCAGTTCTTC.